This is a list of T cell receptor beta chains from one sample in a study of T cell changes during pregnancy in multiple sclerosis. Profiling relied on immunoSEQ multiplex PCR, and the TCRdb table lists in-frame clones only, not all of them. The profile shows about 50,000 clones, more than 90% of them singletons. The sequenced sample was CD4+ T cells from peripheral blood mononuclear cells, obtained before pregnancy. The source is a female donor with multiple sclerosis, enrolled in a pregnancy study. The CDR3 runs from the conserved cysteine through the conserved F or W. D genes are given only for firm matches. Only part of the rows carry a size: once, few, many, or a class if the clone is expanded.

cdr3_aa	cdr3_nt	d_call	clone_size	j_call	v_call
CATSMAPGQPPYEQYF	TGTGCCACCAGCATGGCTCCGGGACAGCCACCCTACGAGCAGTACTTC	TRBD1	-	TRBJ2-7	TRBV15
CASRWDRSYEQYF	TGTGCCAGCAGATGGGACAGATCCTACGAGCAGTACTTC	TRBD1	-	TRBJ2-7	TRBV28
CASRDFSTDTQYF	TGTGCCAGCAGGGACTTTAGCACAGATACGCAGTATTTT	-	-	TRBJ2-3	TRBV18
CASSKGTGESLNTEAFF	TGTGCCAGCAGCAAAGGGACAGGTGAGAGTCTGAACACTGAAGCTTTCTTT	TRBD1	-	TRBJ1-1	TRBV5-5
CASSDLIGTRLFF	TGTGCCAGCAGCGACCTTATCGGGACTAGGCTGTTCTTC	TRBD2	few	TRBJ2-1	TRBV7-9
CASSRSRDSPYEQYF	TGTGCCAGCAGCCGCTCCCGGGACTCACCCTACGAGCAGTACTTC	-	-	TRBJ2-7	TRBV7-6
CASSQEFGTGSYGYTF	TGTGCCAGCAGCCAAGAATTTGGAACAGGGTCTTATGGCTACACCTTC	-	-	TRBJ1-2	TRBV14
CASSPRLHEQFF	TGTGCCAGCAGTCCTAGGTTACATGAGCAGTTCTTC	-	-	TRBJ2-1	TRBV6-6
CASSGQGFYEQYF	TGTGCCAGTTCGGGACAGGGGTTCTACGAGCAGTACTTC	TRBD1	-	TRBJ2-7	TRBV19
CASSYGGSRYEQYF	TGTGCCAGCAGTTACGGCGGGAGTAGGTACGAGCAGTACTTC	TRBD2	-	TRBJ2-7	TRBV6-6
CASSFEVAGRYNEQFF	TGTGCCAGCAGCTTTGAGGTAGCGGGACGATACAATGAGCAGTTCTTC	TRBD2	-	TRBJ2-1	TRBV5-4
CASSLGASDGYTF	TGTGCCAGCAGTTTAGGGGCCAGCGATGGCTACACCTTC	-	once	TRBJ1-2	TRBV27
CASSEGGVLADTQYF	TGCGCCAGCAGTGAAGGGGGAGTGTTAGCAGATACGCAGTATTTT	-	-	TRBJ2-3	TRBV10-1
CAAATSGTYNEQFF	TGTGCCGCAGCTACTAGCGGAACGTACAATGAGCAGTTCTTC	TRBD2	-	TRBJ2-1	TRBV28
CASSGGGSYEQYF	TGTGCCAGCAGCGGGGGAGGCTCCTACGAGCAGTACTTC	-	-	TRBJ2-7	TRBV9
CASSSLGTANYEQYF	TGTGCCAGCAGCTCCCTCGGGACAGCCAACTACGAGCAGTACTTC	TRBD1	-	TRBJ2-7	TRBV7-2
CSVEWSGSSLTGELFF	TGCAGCGTTGAATGGAGCGGGAGTTCGCTGACCGGGGAGCTGTTTTTT	TRBD2	few	TRBJ2-2	TRBV29-1
CASSVVLQPQHF	TGTGCCAGCAGTGTTGTGTTACAGCCCCAGCATTTT	-	-	TRBJ1-5	TRBV2
CSVRQGDNYGYTF	TGCAGCGTGCGACAGGGGGATAACTATGGCTACACCTTC	TRBD1	-	TRBJ1-2	TRBV29-1
CASRSKAGYYYGYTF	TGTGCAAGTCGCTCGAAAGCAGGGTACTACTATGGCTACACCTTC	-	-	TRBJ1-2	TRBV12-2
CATSNKWSRPYEQYF	TGTGCCACCAGCAACAAGTGGAGTCGTCCCTACGAGCAGTACTTC	-	-	TRBJ2-7	TRBV15
CASSLLQGKENTEAFF	TGTGCCAGTAGTTTACTTCAGGGTAAAGAGAACACTGAAGCTTTCTTT	-	-	TRBJ1-1	TRBV19
CASSSPPTGLNNEQFF	TGTGCCAGCAGTAGCCCGCCGACAGGGCTGAACAATGAGCAGTTCTTC	TRBD1	-	TRBJ2-1	TRBV11-2
CSVEVRQGLGIIQYF	TGCAGCGTTGAAGTTCGACAGGGACTGGGAATAATCCAGTACTTC	-	-	TRBJ2-5	TRBV29-1
CASSKGQGRNQPQHF	TGTGCCAGTAGTAAGGGACAGGGTCGGAATCAGCCCCAGCATTTT	TRBD1	-	TRBJ1-5	TRBV19
CASSFGRSYEQYF	TGTGCCAGCAGTTTTGGCAGGTCCTACGAGCAGTACTTC	-	-	TRBJ2-7	TRBV28
CASSPLAADGELFF	TGTGCCAGCAGCCCACTAGCGGCGGACGGGGAGCTGTTTTTT	TRBD2	-	TRBJ2-2	TRBV9
CASRNYGYTF	TGTGCCAGCCGTAACTATGGCTACACCTTC	-	-	TRBJ1-2	TRBV6-1
CASSVQGNQPQHF	TGTGCCAGTAGTGTACAGGGGAATCAGCCCCAGCATTTT	TRBD1	-	TRBJ1-5	TRBV19
CASSLRRGREQFF	TGTGCCAGCAGCTTGCGCAGGGGGCGTGAGCAGTTCTTC	TRBD1	-	TRBJ2-1	TRBV5-6
CAISETGADNEQFF	TGTGCCATCAGTGAGACAGGGGCTGACAATGAGCAGTTCTTC	TRBD1	once	TRBJ2-1	TRBV10-3
CASRGQGQVGYTF	TGTGCCAGCCGTGGGCAGGGGCAGGTTGGCTACACCTTC	-	-	TRBJ1-2	TRBV28
CASSSRLDTQYF	TGTGCCAGCAGCTCGAGATTAGATACGCAGTATTTT	-	-	TRBJ2-3	TRBV6-5